These 12 T cell receptor beta chains were all obtained from the same sample, sequenced in a study of human T cells and chemical hapten exposure. Documented time point: patch test 1, 2 weeks after DPC sensitization. Treatment specified: therapeutic diphenylcyclopropenone sensitization with weekly scalp DPC. From the RACE reads, TCRdb called clonotypes with MiXCR, one entry per CDR3 protein. This table has tens of thousands of distinct CDR3 sequences, roughly 10% appearing once. The sample was whole blood, taken in connection with sensitization to the hapten diphenylcyclopropenone (DPC). These receptors all come from a woman aged 50 to 60 with alopecia areata. Some clones in this sample may be carry-over from other donors' samples.

This clonotype was seen repeatedly, ten times or more. The chain is built from TRBV5-1 and TRBJ2-5; 14 nucleotides match TRBD2. V trimming: 1 base; J trimming: 1 base; junction bases outside the gene matches: 9. Germline V gene sequence: CDR1 SGHRS, CDR2 YFSETQ. This CDR3 spans 19 amino acids. The CDR3 sequence is CASSLSGTSGSGGQETQYF. CDR3 bases: TGCGCCAGCAGCTTGTCCGGGACTAGCGGGAGCGGGGGCCAAGAGACCCAGTACTTC.

The sample holds a few counts of this clonotype. The CDR3 spells CSARVGPTGNSPLHF. Here the CDR3 DNA reads TGCAGTGCTAGAGTGGGACCAACGGGTAATTCACCCCTCCACTTT. The V and J genes are TRBV20-1 and TRBJ1-6; maybe TRBD1 (5 bases). Germline loops: CDR1 DFQATT, CDR2 SNEGSKA (reference sequence). Trimming shortened V by 1 base and J by 6 bases, and 13 bases separated the two germline ends. The CDR3 contains 15 residues.

This chain uses TRBV19 with TRBJ2-4; a weak D match, TRBD1 (6 bases). Germline V gene data show CDR1 as LNHDA and CDR2 as SQIVND (reference sequence). The CDR3 is made up of 20 amino acids. V lost 0 bases and J 0 bases, leaving 21 bases between the germline ends. The CDR3 DNA follows: TGTGCCAGTAGTATAGATCGGGCAGGGGATCCTTTGAGAGCCAAAAACATTCAGTACTTC. This sequence encodes CASSIDRAGDPLRAKNIQYF.

The chain links TRBV7-3 to TRBJ2-6; D is unclear. Per the germline V gene, CDR1 is SGHTA and CDR2 is FQGTGA. This CDR3 has 15 amino acids. V lost 5 bases and J 0 bases, leaving 8 bases between the germline ends. For the CDR3, the DNA is TGTGCCAGCAGCGAACAGCTCTCTGGGGCCAACGTCCTGACTTTC. Residues: CASSEQLSGANVLTF.

The chain combines TRBV29-1 with TRBJ2-7, with D hard to call. Per the germline V gene, CDR1 is SQVTM and CDR2 is ANQGSEA. The CDR3 runs to 14 residues. V lost 2 bases to trimming and J lost 2 bases, with 13 bases between them. This chain's CDR3 is CSVEQPVHPYEQYF. CDR3 bases: TGCAGCGTTGAACAACCAGTACACCCCTACGAGCAGTACTTC.

This sequence joins TRBV2 and TRBJ1-1; D is unclear. V gave up 4 bases and J gave up 1 base, with 7 bases separating them. There are 13 residues in the CDR3. In germline, CDR1 is SNHLY, CDR2 FYNNEI. The CDR3 protein is CASSVSANTEAFF. In nucleotides, the CDR3 is TGTGCCAGCAGTGTATCAGCGAACACTGAAGCTTTCTTT.

Only a few counts were recorded for this clonotype. The chain recombines TRBV12-3 or TRBV12-4 with TRBJ2-7; TRBD2 agrees at 13 bases. Trimming cost V 0 bases and J 2 bases; bases outside gene matches: 1. The CDR3 has 16 amino acids. The chain's CDR3 is CASSLATSGGAYEQYF. CDR3 bases: TGTGCCAGCAGTTTAGCAACTAGCGGGGGGGCCTACGAGCAGTACTTC.

This chain connects TRBV5-6 to TRBJ2-2; D possibly corresponds to TRBD1 (5 bases). The germline V and J ends were trimmed by 6 bases and 1 base, with 13 bases remaining between them. The CDR3 extends over 15 amino acids. Germline assignment: CDR1 SGHDT and CDR2 YYEEEE. CDR3 coding DNA: TGTGCCAGCACCTCTCTCGACAGGAACACCGGGGAGCTGTTTTTT. It specifies CASTSLDRNTGELFF.

This clonotype was observed a few times. V gene TRBV29-1 combines with J gene TRBJ1-1; D may be TRBD1 (6 bases). Looked up from germline, CDR1 is SQVTM and CDR2 is ANQGSEA. The CDR3 consists of 14 residues. Trimming removed 4 bases from V and 0 bases from J, with 12 bases in between. CDR3 protein: CSVVTGKMNTEAFF. CDR3 DNA sequence: TGCAGCGTTGTCACAGGGAAGATGAACACTGAAGCTTTCTTT.

This clonotype was seen at least ten times. The CDR3 spells CASRGDRGNYQETQYF. The CDR3 bases are TGTGCCAGCAGGGGGGACAGGGGAAACTACCAAGAGACCCAGTACTTC. The chain has TRBV2 and TRBJ2-5; 10 positions agree with TRBD1. Trimming took 6 bases from V and 0 from J; bases not matched to a gene: 7. The V gene's germline CDR1 is SNHLY and CDR2 FYNNEI. There are 16 residues in the CDR3.

This clonotype was recorded many times. The chain uses TRBV7-6 and TRBJ2-3; 11 nucleotides agree with TRBD2. With V trimmed by 0 bases and J by 4 bases, 6 bases remained unmatched. Germline V CDR1 and CDR2: SGHVS, FNYEAQ. CDR3 size: 17 residues. For the CDR3, the DNA is TGTGCCAGCAGCTTAGCACCTAGCGGGAGGTCTCCAGATACGCAGTATTTT. It is translated as CASSLAPSGRSPDTQYF.

The genes are TRBV10-1 and TRBJ2-1; 12 positions match TRBD2. CDR3 size: 17 residues. Germline CDR1 WNHNN, CDR2 SYGVQD (reference sequence). V trimming: 3 bases; J trimming: 8 bases; junction bases outside the gene matches: 11. This CDR3 is CASSDHSASGRADEQFF. For the CDR3, the DNA is TGCGCCAGCAGTGACCACTCGGCTAGCGGGAGGGCAGATGAGCAGTTCTTC.